Included here is one TCR beta chain sequence, with context. The data are from a study of T-cell memory formation after mild COVID-19. TCRdb fed the 5' RACE reads into MiXCR, producing one record per CDR3 protein. The top ten clones hold around 22% of a sample with about 340,000 distinct CDR3 sequences, over 13% of them seen once. The CDR3 covers 13 residues. The V gene lost 6 bases and the J gene lost 8 bases, with 15 bases spanning the gap. Germline CDR1 is ENHRY and CDR2 is SYGVKD. The clonotype comes from a man aged 18 to 30 who had mild COVID-19 (a few samples of this study predate the infection). Cell type and time point are not known. The sequenced material came from PBMCs or a T cell subset sorted from them (not recorded which). The chain couples TRBV10-3 to TRBJ2-3; D remains ambiguous. CDR3 residues: CAIRPESVVTQYF. Written as DNA, the CDR3 is TGTGCCATCAGGCCAGAGAGCGTGGTTACGCAGTATTTT.